These T cell receptor beta chains were read from a single sample in a study of regulatory T cells in long-lasting Graves disease. TCRdb passed the multiplex PCR reads through MiXCR, listing each CDR3 protein once. The table lists hundreds of thousands of distinct CDR3 sequences, roughly 13% of them singletons, with roughly a tenth in the top ten. In addition, the sample was reused for a study of T cells in Graves' hyperthyroidism and ophthalmopathy.

The sample consisted of peripheral blood mononuclear cells (PBMCs), taken at new diagnosis, from a patient treated with antithyroid drugs. The receptor source for this set is a man aged 25-45 years with Graves disease. Each CDR3 is given with its conserved first and last residue. A D gene is named only where the DNA matches it firmly. Some rows have no size entry. The others give once, few or many, or a class for an expanded clone.

v_gene: TRBV6-6; j_gene: TRBJ2-1; abundance: few; d_gene: TRBD2; CDR3aa: CASSYSSSGRAGQFF; CDR3nt: TGTGCCAGCAGTTACTCGAGTAGCGGGAGGGCCGGGCAGTTCTTC
v_gene: TRBV24-1; j_gene: TRBJ2-5; abundance: many; d_gene: -; CDR3aa: CATSDLSRETQYF; CDR3nt: TGTGCCACCAGTGACCTGAGTCGGGAGACCCAGTACTTC
v_gene: TRBV20-1; j_gene: TRBJ1-2; abundance: many; d_gene: -; CDR3aa: CSARVAGPGYTF; CDR3nt: TGCAGTGCTAGAGTTGCAGGGCCTGGCTACACCTTC
v_gene: TRBV9; j_gene: TRBJ2-1; abundance: -; d_gene: -; CDR3aa: CASSVTNTEQFF; CDR3nt: TGTGCCAGCAGCGTGACAAACACTGAGCAGTTCTTC
v_gene: TRBV13; j_gene: TRBJ2-7; abundance: many; d_gene: -; CDR3aa: CASSLAGEAYEQYF; CDR3nt: TGTGCCAGCAGCTTAGCAGGGGAGGCCTACGAGCAGTACTTC
v_gene: TRBV10-3; j_gene: TRBJ2-7; abundance: many; d_gene: TRBD2; CDR3aa: CAISFFGGGNYEQYF; CDR3nt: TGTGCCATCAGCTTCTTTGGGGGAGGGAACTACGAGCAGTACTTC
v_gene: TRBV11-1; j_gene: TRBJ2-3; abundance: -; d_gene: TRBD2; CDR3aa: CASSWTSGRTDTRYF; CDR3nt: TGTGCCAGCAGCTGGACTAGCGGGAGGACAGATACGCGGTATTTT
v_gene: TRBV6-2/TRBV6-3; j_gene: TRBJ2-3; abundance: -; d_gene: TRBD2; CDR3aa: CASIGTSGSGWTDTQYF; CDR3nt: TGTGCCAGCATTGGGACTAGCGGGAGTGGGTGGACAGATACGCAGTATTTT
v_gene: TRBV7-2; j_gene: TRBJ2-1; abundance: many; d_gene: TRBD1; CDR3aa: CASSPDLGGTGLYNEQFF; CDR3nt: TGTGCCAGCAGCCCGGACCTGGGAGGGACAGGGTTGTACAATGAGCAGTTCTTC
v_gene: TRBV11-2; j_gene: TRBJ2-7; abundance: many; d_gene: -; CDR3aa: CASSYPGQEQYF; CDR3nt: TGTGCCAGCAGCTACCCAGGGCAGGAGCAGTACTTC
v_gene: TRBV27; j_gene: TRBJ1-3; abundance: many; d_gene: -; CDR3aa: CASKPSGGNTIYF; CDR3nt: TGTGCCAGCAAACCCTCGGGAGGAAACACCATATATTTT
v_gene: TRBV2; j_gene: TRBJ2-2; abundance: many; d_gene: -; CDR3aa: CASTRSSPGTGELFF; CDR3nt: TGTGCCAGCACAAGGAGTAGCCCCGGGACCGGGGAGCTGTTTTTT
v_gene: TRBV6-1; j_gene: TRBJ2-1; abundance: many; d_gene: -; CDR3aa: CASSRGADQFF; CDR3nt: TGTGCCAGCAGTCGCGGGGCCGACCAGTTCTTC
v_gene: TRBV6-1; j_gene: TRBJ1-4; abundance: few; d_gene: -; CDR3aa: CASSRDISEGKLFF; CDR3nt: TGTGCCAGCAGCCGGGACATCTCGGAGGGAAAACTGTTTTTT
v_gene: TRBV12-3/TRBV12-4; j_gene: TRBJ2-3; abundance: few; d_gene: TRBD1; CDR3aa: CASSTDRVRYTDTQYF; CDR3nt: TGTGCCAGCAGCACGGACAGGGTCAGGTACACAGATACGCAGTATTTT
v_gene: TRBV6-2/TRBV6-3; j_gene: TRBJ2-1; abundance: few; d_gene: -; CDR3aa: CASGYSFGFSYNEQFF; CDR3nt: TGTGCCAGCGGTTACAGTTTCGGCTTCTCCTACAATGAGCAGTTCTTC
v_gene: TRBV24-1; j_gene: TRBJ2-7; abundance: few; d_gene: -; CDR3aa: CATWGQIKTYEQYF; CDR3nt: TGTGCCACCTGGGGGCAGATTAAAACCTACGAGCAGTACTTC
v_gene: TRBV6-5; j_gene: TRBJ1-2; abundance: many; d_gene: -; CDR3aa: CASSYTNQGRNYGYTF; CDR3nt: TGTGCCAGCAGTTATACGAACCAGGGTCGAAACTATGGCTACACCTTC
v_gene: TRBV20-1; j_gene: TRBJ2-3; abundance: -; d_gene: -; CDR3aa: CSARDLRGNTQYF; CDR3nt: TGCAGTGCTAGAGATCTACGGGGAAATACGCAGTATTTT
v_gene: TRBV12-3/TRBV12-4; j_gene: TRBJ2-3; abundance: many; d_gene: TRBD2; CDR3aa: CASSPRLAGGTDTQYF; CDR3nt: TGTGCCAGCAGTCCGAGACTAGCGGGAGGAACAGATACGCAGTATTTT
v_gene: TRBV20-1; j_gene: TRBJ2-7; abundance: many; d_gene: -; CDR3aa: CSARVWGNREQYF; CDR3nt: TGCAGTGCTAGAGTTTGGGGCAACAGGGAGCAGTACTTC
v_gene: TRBV27; j_gene: TRBJ1-4; abundance: many; d_gene: -; CDR3aa: CASSPPGVNEKLFF; CDR3nt: TGTGCCAGCAGTCCTCCAGGGGTAAATGAAAAACTGTTTTTT